This entry lists 29 T cell receptor beta chains sequenced from one sample in a study of blood T cell repertoires in COVID-19. Using immunoSEQ multiplex PCR, the repertoire was profiled, and TCRdb retains in-frame clones only, with some absent. The profile covers more than 55,000 clones, with about 91% appearing a single time and approximately 6.8% taken by the ten largest. Sample: peripheral blood. The receptor set was obtained from a woman between 65 and 79 years old with acute or convalescent COVID-19.

This chain uses TRBV14 with TRBJ1-1; D is possibly TRBD1 (6 bases). Germline CDR1 reads SGHDN; CDR2 reads FVKESK. V lost 4 bases and J 0 bases, leaving 18 bases between the germline ends. The CDR3 spans 17 residues. The CDR3 sequence: CASSRQALSNLNTEAFF. CDR3 in DNA: TGTGCCAGCAGCCGACAGGCCCTCTCTAACCTGAACACTGAAGCTTTCTTT.

The chain uses TRBV7-8 and TRBJ1-5; D may be TRBD1 (6 bases). The germline V gene has CDR1 SGHVS and CDR2 FQNEAQ. The CDR3 sequence is 15 residues long. The ends were cut back, 6 bases at V and 3 bases at J, with 15 bases in the middle. CDR3 sequence reads: CASSLQGGDNQPQHF. Here the CDR3 DNA reads TGTGCCAGCAGTTTACAGGGAGGTGACAATCAGCCCCAGCATTTT.

The V gene is TRBV6-2 or TRBV6-3, the J gene TRBJ2-7, with a possible D match to TRBD1 (6 bases). The CDR3 runs 14 residues. The V and J ends lost 4 bases and 2 bases respectively, with 12 bases between them. Germline CDR1 and CDR2: MNHEY and SVGEGT. For the CDR3, the DNA is TGTGCCAGCAGTTGGACAGCGAGACCCTACGAGCAGTACTTC. Residues: CASSWTARPYEQYF.

This chain links TRBV19 with TRBJ1-2; TRBD1 matches 8 bases. Germline loops: CDR1 LNHDA, CDR2 SQIVND (reference sequence). The CDR3 runs 14 residues. The J segment lost 8 bases and the V segment lost 3 bases, leaving 8 bases of the junction unmatched. CDR3 loop: CASSIDRGSEGYTF. DNA for the CDR3: TGTGCCAGTAGTATCGACAGGGGTTCGGAAGGCTACACCTTC.

The chain carries TRBV14 and TRBJ1-2, with 8 bases identical to TRBD1. Germline V gene sequence: CDR1 SGHDN, CDR2 FVKESK. There are 16 residues in the CDR3. J gave up 4 bases and V 4 bases, and 11 bases lay outside the gene matches. The CDR3 loop is CASSRDRPLPLYGYTF. The CDR3 coding sequence is TGTGCCAGCAGCCGGGACAGGCCGTTGCCCCTCTATGGCTACACCTTC.

This chain uses TRBV24-1 with TRBJ2-7; 7 bases fit TRBD2. CDR1 and CDR2 (germline): KGHDR, SFDVKD. CDR3 size: 13 residues. J was trimmed by 2 bases and V by 4 bases; bases with no gene match: 1. Written as DNA, the CDR3 is TGTGCCACCAGTGAGGGGGGGGCCTACGAGCAGTACTTC. As protein: CATSEGGAYEQYF.

The rearrangement links TRBV27 to TRBJ1-2; D uncertain. V gave up 4 bases and J gave up 0 bases, with 3 bases separating them. Germline V gives CDR1 MNHEY, CDR2 SMNVEV (reference sequence). This CDR3 has 12 amino acids. This CDR3 reads CASSSTNYGYTF. DNA for the CDR3: TGTGCCAGCAGTTCAACTAACTATGGCTACACCTTC.

The chain is built from TRBV7-8 and TRBJ1-6; no reliable D call. Trimming stripped 4 bases from V and 1 base from J, with 8 bases between. Germline V gene lookup returns CDR1 SGHVS and CDR2 FQNEAQ. This CDR3 contains 15 residues. CDR3 sequence reads: CASSSDGSYNSPLHF. CDR3 DNA sequence: TGTGCCAGCAGCTCCGACGGGTCCTATAATTCACCCCTCCACTTT.

The rearrangement uses TRBV15 and TRBJ1-4; the match to TRBD1 covers 8 bases. Looked up from germline, CDR1 is LNHNV and CDR2 is YYDKDF (reference sequence). The CDR3 is 14 amino acids. The V gene end was trimmed by 1 base and the J gene end by 7 bases; junction bases not matched to a gene: 2. The CDR3 nucleotides read TGTGCCACCAGCAGAGCAGGGGGCGGTGAAAAACTGTTTTTT. Its protein is CATSRAGGGEKLFF.

V and J are TRBV19 and TRBJ1-1, with 8 bases that match TRBD1. There are 14 residues in the CDR3. Germline assignment: CDR1 LNHDA and CDR2 SQIVND (reference sequence). V gave up 7 bases and J gave up 0 bases; unmatched junction bases: 4. The CDR3: CASTRTGMNTEAFF. CDR3 in DNA: TGTGCCAGTACCCGGACAGGGATGAACACTGAAGCTTTCTTT.

The J gene is TRBJ1-5, the V gene TRBV2; D gene ambiguous. The germline gives CDR1 SNHLY, CDR2 FYNNEI. This CDR3 spans 14 amino acids. The ends were cut back, 4 bases at V and 0 bases at J, with 7 bases in the middle. CDR3 sequence: CASSATNSNQPQHF. The CDR3 DNA reads as TGTGCCAGCAGTGCGACAAATAGCAATCAGCCCCAGCATTTT.

The chain combines TRBV15 with TRBJ2-1; D is undetermined. Germline V lookup: CDR1 LNHNV, CDR2 YYDKDF (reference sequence). There are 15 residues in the CDR3. Trimming cost V 0 bases and J 4 bases, with 10 bases left between them. CDR3 DNA sequence: TGTGCCACCAGCAGAGATGGGCTCCCATACAATGAGCAGTTCTTC. Its protein is CATSRDGLPYNEQFF.

DNA for the CDR3: TGTGCCAGCAGCCCCCAGACAACTGCTAACTATGGCTACACCTTC. It translates to CASSPQTTANYGYTF. The chain has TRBV3-1 (or the pseudogene TRBV3-2) and TRBJ1-2; D unresolved. Per germline, CDR1 LGHDT and CDR2 YNNKEL (reference sequence). The CDR3 covers 15 residues. V lost 4 bases and J 0 bases, leaving 12 bases between the germline ends.

The chain recombines TRBV19 with TRBJ2-3; unclear D gene. Germline V CDR1 and CDR2: LNHDA, SQIVND (reference sequence). The CDR3 contains 14 residues. V lost 7 bases and J 2 bases, leaving 13 bases between the germline ends. The CDR3 sequence: CASNRQLATDTQYF. The CDR3 DNA reads as TGTGCCAGTAATAGGCAGTTAGCCACAGATACGCAGTATTTT.

The chain recombines TRBV2 with TRBJ2-6; D ambiguous. The CDR3 has 15 residues. The ends were cut back, 3 bases at V and 1 base at J, with 7 bases in the middle. Germline values: CDR1 SNHLY, CDR2 FYNNEI. The CDR3 reads CASSDSVSGANVLTF. The DNA for the CDR3 is TGTGCCAGCAGTGATAGTGTTTCTGGGGCCAACGTCCTGACTTTC.

The chain is built from TRBV29-1 and TRBJ2-3; D may be TRBD2 (6 bases). There are 16 residues in the CDR3. The V gene lost 0 bases and the J gene lost 4 bases, with 17 bases spanning the gap. CDR1 is SQVTM and CDR2 is ANQGSEA in the germline V gene. The CDR3 coding sequence is TGCAGCGTTGAAGATGGGAGGTCCTCTTGGGCAGATACGCAGTATTTT. Protein: CSVEDGRSSWADTQYF.

The chain couples TRBV6-5 to TRBJ2-1; D unclear. Trimming pared 0 bases from V and 2 bases from J, leaving 11 bases between. CDR3 length: 16 residues. CDR1 and CDR2 from the germline V gene are MNHEY and SVGAGI. CDR3 sequence: CASSYSALGTYNEQFF. The CDR3, as DNA: TGTGCCAGCAGTTACTCAGCCCTAGGAACCTACAATGAGCAGTTCTTC.

The chain has TRBV3-1 (or the pseudogene TRBV3-2) and TRBJ1-5; no firm D call. CDR3 length: 13 residues. Germline V lookup: CDR1 LGHDT, CDR2 YNNKEL (reference sequence). Trimming shortened V by 3 bases and J by 5 bases, and 8 bases separated the two germline ends. The CDR3 DNA reads TGTGCCAGCAGCCACCATCGGGATCAGCCCCAGCATTTT. Translated: CASSHHRDQPQHF.

This clone was seen ten or more times. The chain recombines TRBV5-6 with TRBJ1-5, with D possibly matching TRBD1 (5 bases). Trimming left V 4 bases short and J 5 bases short, with 13 bases between. CDR3 length: 14 residues. Germline V gives CDR1 SGHDT, CDR2 YYEEEE. The CDR3 coding sequence is TGTGCCAGCAGCCGTACAGGTATACATCAGCCCCAGCATTTT. Amino acid sequence: CASSRTGIHQPQHF.

The rearrangement uses TRBV4-1 and TRBJ2-7; 10 bases are shared with TRBD2. The CDR3 consists of 16 residues. Germline lookup yields CDR1 MGHRA and CDR2 YSYEKL. V lost 0 bases, J lost 6 bases, and 8 bases stayed unmatched. CDR3 amino acids: CASSQEIAGGASEQYF. DNA of the CDR3: TGCGCCAGCAGCCAAGAGATAGCGGGAGGCGCCTCCGAGCAGTACTTC.

The chain has TRBV28 and TRBJ1-1; TRBD1 matches 9 bases. Germline V lookup: CDR1 MDHEN, CDR2 SYDVKM. The V gene end was trimmed by 4 bases and the J gene end by 1 base; junction bases not matched to a gene: 4. The CDR3 length is 15 residues. The CDR3 DNA reads as TGTGCCAGCAGTTCCCCGGGACAGGGGAACACTGAAGCTTTCTTT. Protein sequence: CASSSPGQGNTEAFF.

This clone was recorded only once. The chain couples TRBV19 to TRBJ1-2; TRBD1 might be the D (6 bases). Trimming pared 0 bases from V and 8 bases from J, leaving 16 bases between. The CDR3 spans 15 residues. The germline CDR1 and CDR2 sequences are LNHDA and SQIVND (reference sequence). The CDR3 is CASSIDANRVGGYTF. CDR3 in DNA: TGTGCCAGTAGTATAGATGCGAACAGGGTTGGCGGCTACACCTTC. Based on the CDR3 plus reference TRBV19 and TRBJ1-2, the full variable domain is DGGITQSPKYLFRKEGQNVTLSCEQNLNHDAMYWYRQDPGQGLRLIYYSQIVNDFQKGDIAEGYSVSREKKESFPLTVTSAQKNPTAFYLCASSIDANRVGGYTFGSGTRLTVV.

As to this clone: Other DNA sequences in the same sample also yield this CDR3. V is TRBV28 and J is TRBJ1-6, with D tentatively TRBD1 (5 bases). V lost 2 bases and J lost 0, with 5 bases in between. This CDR3 spans 15 amino acids. Germline CDR1 is MDHEN and CDR2 is SYDVKM. CDR3 sequence: CASSLDSSYNSPLHF. The DNA of the CDR3 is TGTGCCAGCAGTTTAGACAGCTCCTATAATTCACCCCTCCACTTT.

J is TRBJ2-3 and V is TRBV7-2; 10 bases map to TRBD2. The CDR3 sequence is 16 residues long. J lost 3 bases, V lost 1 base, and 4 bases had no gene match. Per the germline V gene, CDR1 is SGHTA and CDR2 is FQGNSA. The CDR3 is CASSLDLAGATDTQYF. CDR3 DNA: TGTGCCAGCAGCTTAGATCTAGCGGGAGCTACAGATACGCAGTATTTT.

The gene calls are TRBV28 and TRBJ1-5, with D perhaps TRBD1 (5 bases). CDR1 is MDHEN and CDR2 is SYDVKM in the germline V gene. This CDR3 has 15 amino acids. Trimming removed 2 bases from V and 2 bases from J, with 10 bases in between. The CDR3 DNA sequence: TGTGCCAGCAGTTTAGTATTAGGGGGCAATCAGCCCCAGCATTTT. It is translated as CASSLVLGGNQPQHF.

The chain has TRBV5-3 and TRBJ1-1; D is possibly TRBD1 (6 bases). TRBV5-3 is known as an ORF, though its function is uncertain. The CDR3 length is 13 residues. V was cut by 9 bases and J by 4 bases, with 16 bases left in between. The CDR3 bases are TGTGCCACGGACAGCCGAGAGTTCACTGAAGCTTTCTTT. It codes for CATDSREFTEAFF.

Comments on this clone: This sample also contains other DNA sequences that code for the same CDR3. The chain recombines TRBV9 with TRBJ1-4; weak D call: TRBD1 (5 bases). The CDR3 extends over 11 amino acids. Germline V gene data show CDR1 as SGDLS and CDR2 as YYNGEE. Trimming took off 3 bases at V and 8 bases at J, with 5 bases between the two ends. Here the CDR3 DNA reads TGTGCCAGCAGCGACAGGGAAAAACTGTTTTTT. It specifies CASSDREKLFF. Supplemented by reference TRBV9 and TRBJ1-4, the full variable domain reads DSGVTQTPKHLITATGQRVTLRCSPRSGDLSVYWYQQSLDQGLQFLIQYYNGEERAKGNILERFSAQQFPDLHSELNLSSLELGDSALYFCASSDREKLFFGSGTQLSVL.

The gene calls are TRBV7-9 and TRBJ1-5; 8 bases align to TRBD1. The germline V gene encodes CDR1 SEHNR and CDR2 FQNEAQ (reference sequence). V shed 2 bases, J shed 2 bases, and the junction held 8 bases outside the gene matches. The length of the CDR3 is 17 residues. In DNA form, the CDR3 reads TGTGCCAGCAGCTTATGGAGCGGACAGGGTCGCAATCAGCCCCAGCATTTT. This gives the protein CASSLWSGQGRNQPQHF.

V gene TRBV12-3 or TRBV12-4 combines with J gene TRBJ1-5, with D possibly being TRBD1 (5 bases). The V end was cut by 5 bases, the J end by 5 bases, with 10 bases between. This CDR3 region has 13 residues. The CDR3 sequence is CASSQGEDQPQHF. The CDR3, as DNA: TGTGCCAGCAGTCAGGGTGAGGATCAGCCCCAGCATTTT.